These 29 T cell receptor beta chains were sequenced from one sample in a study of blood T cells in healthy people across ages (dated by TCRdb to the mid-2010s). The library was obtained by 5' RACE. For sequencing, an Illumina HiSeq 2500 was employed. The second PCR ran for about 7 to 11 cycles and used a J-beta primer mix along with a sample-barcoded 5' primer. Clones were called with MiXCR by TCRdb after fastp trimmed the public reads at Q25, and only in-frame beta chains were retained. Identical CDR3 proteins give one entry, which carries the most common genes and DNA. The sample table holds some 710,000 distinct CDR3 sequences, of which 22% were seen once. The ten most abundant clones make up 20% to 25% of the sample. Sequencing was carried out using blood. The receptors were sampled from a man aged 70-80 years in good health.

The V call is TRBV9, the J call TRBJ2-1; D is possibly TRBD1 (6 bases). Germline CDR1 and CDR2: SGDLS and YYNGEE. Trimming stripped 4 bases from V and 6 bases from J, with 14 bases between. This CDR3 region has 14 residues. Here the CDR3 reads CASSPLTGVNEQFF. In DNA form, the CDR3 reads TGTGCCAGCAGCCCGTTGACAGGAGTCAATGAGCAGTTCTTC.

This clonotype was seen a few times. V and J are TRBV27 and TRBJ2-3; D is possibly TRBD2 (7 bases). The V end lost 5 bases, the J end lost 4 bases, and 19 bases lay between the germline ends. CDR1 and CDR2 (germline): MNHEY, SMNVEV (reference sequence). There are 16 residues in the CDR3. The CDR3 nucleotides are TGTGCCAGCAGTAATATACAGGGAGGGGGTCCAGATACGCAGTATTTT. Translation gives CASSNIQGGGPDTQYF.

This clonotype was seen a handful of times. The V and J genes are TRBV25-1 and TRBJ2-1; 8 bases are a match to TRBD1. Looked up from germline, CDR1 is MGHDK and CDR2 is SYGVNS. The CDR3 is 15 residues long. J lost 4 bases, V lost 6 bases, and 8 bases had no gene match. The CDR3 region is CASRADRGSYNEQFF. CDR3 DNA sequence: TGTGCCAGCAGAGCTGACAGGGGTTCGTACAATGAGCAGTTCTTC.

The gene calls are TRBV6-6 and TRBJ2-3; possibly TRBD1 or TRBD2 for D (5 bases each). Germline-derived CDR1 and CDR2 are MNHNY and SVGAGI (reference sequence). Trimming removed 3 bases at V and 2 bases at J, with 12 bases between. This CDR3 region has 15 residues. Here the CDR3 reads CASSYRDGVTDTQYF. CDR3 sequence (DNA): TGTGCCAGCAGTTATCGGGACGGTGTCACAGATACGCAGTATTTT.

The gene calls are TRBV28 and TRBJ2-7; 11 bases are shared with TRBD2. Looked up from germline, CDR1 is MDHEN and CDR2 is SYDVKM. With V trimmed by 5 bases and J by 3 bases, 3 bases remained unmatched. This CDR3 has 14 residues. This chain's CDR3 is CASSILAGGYEQYF. Here the CDR3 DNA reads TGTGCCAGCAGTATCCTAGCGGGAGGCTACGAGCAGTACTTC.

This clonotype has more than one count but fewer than ten. The V and J genes are TRBV29-1 and TRBJ2-4; D may match TRBD1 or TRBD2 (5 bases each). Trimming pared 4 bases from V and 2 bases from J, leaving 9 bases between. Germline-derived CDR1 and CDR2 are SQVTM and ANQGSEA. The CDR3 is 13 residues long. CDR3 DNA: TGCAGCGTTGTTTGGGGGTCCAAAAACATTCAGTACTTC. It translates to CSVVWGSKNIQYF.

On this clonotype itself: The CDR3 ends on some other residue instead of the conserved phenylalanine or tryptophan, so this is likely a read error. V usage is TRBV5-1 and J usage is TRBJ2-3; the D is unclear. Germline CDR1 SGHRS, CDR2 YFSETQ. Trimming shortened V by 0 bases and J by 2 bases, and 16 bases separated the two germline ends. CDR3 length: 17 residues. The CDR3 sequence: CASSLELSSPITDTQYL. The CDR3 DNA sequence: TGCGCCAGCAGCTTGGAGCTTAGTTCCCCGATCACAGATACGCAGTATCTT.

The chain combines TRBV5-1 with TRBJ1-5; perhaps TRBD1 as D (6 bases). Per germline, CDR1 SGHRS and CDR2 YFSETQ. V lost 4 bases and J 4 bases, leaving 9 bases between the germline ends. This CDR3 is 13 amino acids long. The CDR3 region has the DNA TGCGCCAGCAGCCCGGGGACAAATCAGCCCCAGCATTTT. It specifies CASSPGTNQPQHF.

The sample holds a few counts of this clonotype. The rearrangement joins TRBV6-2 or TRBV6-3 to TRBJ2-3; no reliable D call. Looked up from germline, CDR1 is MNHEY and CDR2 is SVGEGT. This CDR3 spans 16 amino acids. V was clipped by 6 bases and J by 0 bases, with 16 bases between them. CDR3 bases: TGTGCCAGCAGCCGCCCGAGAGGAGCTAGCACAGATACGCAGTATTTT. It translates to CASSRPRGASTDTQYF.

This clonotype was detected many times. The DNA for the CDR3 is TGTGCCAGCAGTCGCCCCAACCGGGACGGCGAAGCTGGGTACACCTTC. Protein product: CASSRPNRDGEAGYTF. The chain recombines TRBV12-3 or TRBV12-4 with TRBJ1-2; possibly TRBD1 for D (5 bases). The CDR3 sequence is 16 residues long. V was trimmed by 5 bases and J by 11 bases, leaving 27 bases between them.

Ten or more counts support this clonotype. The chain has TRBV2 and TRBJ2-3, with D possibly being TRBD2 (5 bases). V lost 6 bases to trimming and J lost 8 bases, with 21 bases between them. The CDR3 covers 15 residues. Germline V CDR1 and CDR2: SNHLY, FYNNEI. CDR3 nucleotides: TGTGCCAGCAGCGCCACGCGTACTGGGAGCCGTACGCAGTATTTT. Its protein product is CASSATRTGSRTQYF.

The DNA for the CDR3 is TGTGCCTGGAGTGTACAGAACTATGGCTACACCTTC. Its translation: CAWSVQNYGYTF. The chain is built from TRBV30 and TRBJ1-2; no clear D. CDR1 and CDR2 from the germline V gene are GTSNPN and SVGIG (reference sequence). V gave up 0 bases and J gave up 2 bases, with 4 bases separating them. This CDR3 region has 12 residues. Full variable domain (missing parts from reference TRBV30 and TRBJ1-2): SQTIHQWPATLVQPVGSPLSLECTVEGTSNPNLYWYRQAAGRGLQLLFYSVGIGQISSEVPQNLSASRPQDRQFILSSKKLLLSDSGFYLCAWSVQNYGYTFGSGTRLTVV.

The chain couples TRBV30 to TRBJ2-1; 9 bases agree with TRBD1. Germline CDR1 is GTSNPN and CDR2 is SVGIG (reference sequence). The J segment lost 4 bases and the V segment lost 3 bases, leaving 1 base of the junction unmatched. The CDR3 runs to 13 residues. The CDR3 reads CAWRQGAYNEQFF. CDR3 coding DNA: TGTGCCTGGAGACAGGGGGCTTACAATGAGCAGTTCTTC.

The rearrangement joins TRBV3-1 to TRBJ2-7; 7 bases align to TRBD2. CDR1 is LGHDT, CDR2 YNNKEL, per germline (reference sequence). V was pared by 2 bases and J by 9 bases, with 10 bases of the junction left unmatched. The length of the CDR3 is 14 residues. The CDR3 reads CASSQPGRAHGQYF. CDR3 bases: TGTGCCAGCAGCCAACCAGGGAGGGCACACGGGCAGTACTTC.

In this sample, this clonotype turned up many times. J is TRBJ2-4 and V is TRBV20-1, with D possibly TRBD2 on 6 matching bases. Trimming removed 0 bases from V and 1 base from J, with 10 bases in between. This CDR3 region has 15 residues. Per germline, CDR1 DFQATT and CDR2 SNEGSKA (reference sequence). The CDR3 is CSAREGGVAKNIQYF. DNA of the CDR3: TGCAGTGCTAGAGAGGGGGGAGTGGCCAAAAACATTCAGTACTTC.

The chain carries TRBV18 and TRBJ1-1; a weak D match, TRBD1 (5 bases). Per the germline V gene, CDR1 is KGHSH and CDR2 is LQKENI. Trimming took 2 bases from V and 4 from J, leaving 14 bases between them. This CDR3 has 15 residues. Written as DNA, the CDR3 is TGTGCCAGCTCACCATCGGGGTCAGGGATCACTGAAGCTTTCTTT. Translating gives CASSPSGSGITEAFF.

This chain connects TRBV7-7 to TRBJ2-1, with D possibly TRBD2 on 6 matching bases. Per germline, CDR1 SSHAT and CDR2 FNYEAQ (reference sequence). V lost 4 bases and J 9 bases, leaving 16 bases between the germline ends. This CDR3 is built from 14 residues. The CDR3 coding sequence is TGTGCCAGCAGCTCACGGACGGGAGCCAGTGAGCAGTTCTTC. Translating it yields CASSSRTGASEQFF.

The V call is TRBV6-1, the J call TRBJ1-1; D is possibly TRBD1 (5 bases). CDR3 size: 15 residues. Trimming stripped 1 base from V and 1 base from J, with 10 bases between. CDR1 is MNHNS, CDR2 SASEGT, per germline. The CDR3, as DNA: TGTGCCAGCAGTGAAGGAACCACAGGGAACACTGAAGCTTTCTTT. Translating it yields CASSEGTTGNTEAFF.

Ten or more counts support this clonotype. J is TRBJ2-1 and V is TRBV6-6; 9 bases match TRBD2. V shed 6 bases, J shed 9 bases, and the junction held 9 bases outside the gene matches. This CDR3 region has 14 residues. CDR1 and CDR2 from the germline V gene are MNHNY and SVGAGI (reference sequence). The CDR3 here is CASSPGTSPPEQFF. The CDR3 nucleotides are TGTGCCAGCAGCCCCGGGACTAGCCCACCTGAGCAGTTCTTC.

The chain recombines TRBV7-9 with TRBJ2-4; 7 nucleotides agree with TRBD2. CDR1 SEHNR and CDR2 FQNEAQ come from the germline V gene (reference sequence). Losses at the gene ends were 1 base for V and 12 bases for J; bases not matched to a gene: 12. This CDR3 is 15 amino acids long. DNA for the CDR3: TGTGCCAGCAGCTTAGAAGGCGGGGGAGCCTTTAGTCAGTACTTC. Translating gives CASSLEGGGAFSQYF.

This clonotype was observed many times. The chain carries TRBV6-1 and TRBJ2-1; maybe TRBD1 (5 bases). The CDR3 is 14 residues long. The ends were cut back, 7 bases at V and 4 bases at J, with 14 bases in the middle. Germline CDR1 MNHNS, CDR2 SASEGT. DNA for the CDR3: TGTGCCAGCATTAAAGGGGCGCGATACAATGAGCAGTTCTTC. Its translation: CASIKGARYNEQFF.

V is TRBV20-1 and J is TRBJ1-1; no definite D call. With 3 bases removed from V and 0 bases from J, the gap between germline ends came to 14 bases. Germline V lookup: CDR1 DFQATT, CDR2 SNEGSKA (reference sequence). The CDR3 is 15 residues long. The CDR3 protein is CSARARPFMNTEAFF. The CDR3 DNA reads as TGCAGTGCTAGGGCGCGGCCTTTCATGAACACTGAAGCTTTCTTT.

This clonotype showed up many times. J is TRBJ1-2 and V is TRBV10-3; 7 bases align to TRBD1. V shed 3 bases and J 4 bases; nucleotides not matched to a gene: 2. CDR3 length: 13 amino acids. CDR1 is ENHRY, CDR2 SYGVKD, per germline. The CDR3 coding sequence is TGTGCCATCAGTGAAGGGGGCGTCTATGGCTACACCTTC. Protein product: CAISEGGVYGYTF.

This clonotype has just a few counts. The J gene is TRBJ2-1, the V gene TRBV7-9, with 7 nucleotides matching TRBD2. The germline V gene has CDR1 SEHNR and CDR2 FQNEAQ (reference sequence). The CDR3 runs to 14 residues. Germline trimming cut 2 bases from V and 6 bases from J; bases unmatched to any gene: 4. CDR3 in amino acids: CASSLSGTSNEQFF. The CDR3 coding sequence is TGTGCCAGCAGCTTAAGCGGGACTTCCAATGAGCAGTTCTTC.

The chain recombines TRBV12-3 or TRBV12-4 with TRBJ2-3; no clear D gene. V was pared by 2 bases and J by 2 bases, with 8 bases between. This CDR3 is built from 14 residues. This chain's CDR3 is CASSLRPYTDTQYF. The CDR3 DNA reads TGTGCCAGCAGTTTACGGCCTTACACAGATACGCAGTATTTT.

This rearrangement joins TRBV7-8 to TRBJ1-3; D is unclear. The CDR3 has 14 residues. The germline gives CDR1 SGHVS, CDR2 FQNEAQ. Between the trimmed V and J ends, which lost 2 bases and 6 bases, there was a span of 11 bases. The CDR3 DNA reads as TGTGCCAGCAGCTTAAGGGAAAGCTTAAACACCATATATTTT. Its translation is CASSLRESLNTIYF.

The chain uses TRBV29-1 and TRBJ1-1; D unclear. Trimming shortened V by 3 bases and J by 1 base, and 12 bases separated the two germline ends. There are 14 residues in the CDR3. Germline V gene lookup returns CDR1 SQVTM and CDR2 ANQGSEA. The CDR3 DNA reads as TGCAGCGTTGACCCGGGGAGGCAGAACACTGAAGCTTTCTTT. This gives the protein CSVDPGRQNTEAFF.

The CDR3 nucleotides are TGTGCCAGCACCCAGGGGCTATCCGGAAACACCATATATTTT. Residues: CASTQGLSGNTIYF. The V and J genes are TRBV16 and TRBJ1-3; a possible D gene is TRBD1 (6 bases). Germline-derived CDR1 and CDR2 are KGHSY and FQNENV. The CDR3 has 14 residues. V was trimmed by 7 bases and J by 4 bases, leaving 14 bases between them.

This clonotype appeared a few times. CDR3 region: CASAYGEVTDTQYF. For the CDR3, the DNA is TGTGCTAGTGCCTACGGGGAGGTCACAGATACGCAGTATTTT. The chain carries TRBV12-5 and TRBJ2-3; TRBD2 might be the D (6 bases). Per germline, CDR1 LGHNT and CDR2 FRNRAP. This CDR3 has 14 residues. V lost 7 bases, J lost 2 bases, and 13 bases lay in between.